What follows are 18 T cell receptor beta chains derived from one specimen sequenced in a study of radiation and T cells in renal cell carcinoma. Profiled with immunoSEQ multiplex PCR; TCRdb holds only in-frame clones, not every one. The sample yields tens of thousands of clones, around 78% seen once. Time point given: baseline pretreatment blood. Treatment: 15 Gy SBRT to primary tumor, nephrectomy 4 weeks later. This sample comprised blood, obtained from a patient whose treatment included radiotherapy and nephrectomy. These receptors all stem from a man aged 55-75 years with renal cell carcinoma.

The chain combines TRBV10-3 with TRBJ1-2; 8 nucleotides align to TRBD1. Germline V gives CDR1 ENHRY, CDR2 SYGVKD. The ends lost 6 bases at V and 3 bases at J; junction bases unmatched: 3. This CDR3 has 13 residues. In nucleotides, the CDR3 is TGTGCCATCAGACCGACAGGGGACTATGGCTACACCTTC. Its protein product is CAIRPTGDYGYTF.

This chain links TRBV5-1 with TRBJ2-4; TRBD1 or TRBD2 may be the D gene (6 bases each). Trimming removed 7 bases at V and 5 bases at J, with 19 bases between. Looked up from germline, CDR1 is SGHRS and CDR2 is YFSETQ. This CDR3 contains 15 residues. The DNA of the CDR3 is TGCGCCAGCTGGAGCCCGGGGGCGCGTGAAAACATTCAGTACTTC. The encoded protein is CASWSPGARENIQYF.

With regard to this clone: The sample has other DNA sequences that encode this CDR3 too. The V and J genes are TRBV30 and TRBJ1-5; the D gene is possibly TRBD1 (5 bases). The length of the CDR3 is 14 residues. V gave up 0 bases and J gave up 3 bases, with 9 bases separating them. Germline V CDR1 and CDR2: GTSNPN, SVGIG (reference sequence). For the CDR3, the DNA is TGTGCCTGGAGTGTCGGCAGGGCCAATCAGCCCCAGCATTTT. The encoded protein is CAWSVGRANQPQHF.

The chain uses TRBV7-8 and TRBJ2-2; TRBD1 matches at 9 bases. The CDR3 length is 16 residues. V trimming: 1 base; J trimming: 1 base; junction bases outside the gene matches: 1. The V gene's germline CDR1 is SGHVS and CDR2 FQNEAQ. The CDR3 reads CASSLDRGRNTGELFF. CDR3 DNA: TGTGCCAGCAGCTTAGACAGGGGGCGGAACACCGGGGAGCTGTTTTTT.

In this sample, this clone turned up a few times. This chain uses TRBV7-9 with TRBJ1-6, with a tentative D call TRBD1 (6 bases). Looked up from germline, CDR1 is SEHNR and CDR2 is FQNEAQ (reference sequence). This CDR3 contains 15 residues. Deletions cut 5 bases from V and 10 bases from J, with 18 bases between. The CDR3 protein is CASSRRGGQESPLHF. The DNA of the CDR3 is TGTGCCAGCAGCCGAAGAGGGGGGCAGGAATCACCCCTCCACTTT.

This chain joins TRBV18 and TRBJ1-5, with 8 bases matching TRBD1. The CDR3 runs 14 residues. CDR1 and CDR2 from the germline V gene are KGHSH and LQKENI. V shed 4 bases, J shed 5 bases, and the junction held 4 bases outside the gene matches. CDR3 protein: CASSRGQGDQPQHF. CDR3 sequence (DNA): TGTGCCAGCTCACGAGGACAGGGCGATCAGCCCCAGCATTTT.

This clone showed up just a few times. The rearrangement uses TRBV5-4 and TRBJ1-4; D call uncertain. The germline V and J ends were trimmed by 0 bases and 4 bases, with 10 bases remaining between them. Per germline, CDR1 SGHNT and CDR2 YYREEE (reference sequence). The CDR3 contains 15 residues. CDR3 in DNA: TGTGCCAGCAGCTTGGGCTCGGGGTATAATGAAAAACTGTTTTTT. Amino acids: CASSLGSGYNEKLFF.

The chain recombines TRBV7-2 with TRBJ2-2, with D perhaps TRBD1 (6 bases). The V gene's germline CDR1 is SGHTA and CDR2 FQGNSA. V was cut by 7 bases and J by 4 bases, with 19 bases left in between. The CDR3 is 16 amino acids. CDR3 region: CASNNLQGSSTGELFF. CDR3 nucleotides: TGTGCCAGCAACAACCTACAGGGTTCCTCCACCGGGGAGCTGTTTTTT.

This clone was seen once. The gene calls are TRBV30 and TRBJ2-7, with D hard to call. The CDR3 extends over 16 amino acids. Germline V gene sequence: CDR1 GTSNPN, CDR2 SVGIG (reference sequence). Trimming shortened V by 5 bases and J by 0 bases, and 20 bases separated the two germline ends. The CDR3 loop reads CAWLPRTGPFSYEQYF. The CDR3 region has the DNA TGTGCCTGGTTACCCCGTACCGGGCCCTTCTCCTACGAGCAGTACTTC.

The chain links TRBV5-1 to TRBJ1-1; 8 nucleotides match TRBD1. The CDR3 sequence is 17 residues long. V lost 0 bases, J lost 3 bases, and 10 bases stayed unmatched. CDR1 SGHRS and CDR2 YFSETQ come from the germline V gene. The CDR3: CASSLDDRGQRDTEAFF. The CDR3 DNA sequence: TGCGCCAGCAGCTTGGATGACAGGGGACAACGGGACACTGAAGCTTTCTTT.

This clone was seen a few times. This chain connects TRBV30 to TRBJ1-1; D is unclear. CDR1 and CDR2 from the germline V gene are GTSNPN and SVGIG (reference sequence). The V gene lost 0 bases and the J gene lost 11 bases, with 10 bases spanning the gap. This CDR3 is built from 11 residues. The CDR3 DNA reads as TGTGCCTGGAGTGTACGGGAAGGCGCTTTCTTT. The encoded protein is CAWSVREGAFF.

Note on this clone: An end of the junction differs from the germline gene, which may be a read error. The chain is built from TRBV7-9 and TRBJ2-5; possible D gene TRBD1, 6 bases. This CDR3 comprises 14 residues. Germline V gives CDR1 SEHNR, CDR2 FQNEAQ (reference sequence). CDR3 nucleotide sequence: TGTGCCGGCAGCTTAGGTGTGGGGGCGGAGACCCAGTACTTC. Translated, it gives CAGSLGVGAETQYF.

The chain couples TRBV7-9 to TRBJ2-1; TRBD1 agrees at 7 bases. CDR1 is SEHNR, CDR2 FQNEAQ, per germline (reference sequence). After removal of 5 bases from V and 2 bases from J, the junction contained 3 bases not matched to a gene. The CDR3 is made up of 14 amino acids. The CDR3 DNA follows: TGTGCCAGCAGCCTACAGGGGACCTACAATGAGCAGTTCTTC. Encoded protein: CASSLQGTYNEQFF.

This chain links TRBV7-8 with TRBJ2-5, with TRBD2 matching 10 bases. This CDR3 contains 15 residues. CDR1 is SGHVS, CDR2 FQNEAQ, per germline. The ends lost 0 bases at V and 4 bases at J; junction bases unmatched: 2. CDR3 sequence (DNA): TGTGCCAGCAGCTTAGCTAGCGGGAGGTTAGAGACCCAGTACTTC. It yields the protein CASSLASGRLETQYF.

CDR3: CASTQLGTSTGELFF. In DNA form, the CDR3 reads TGTGCCAGCACCCAGTTGGGGACCTCAACCGGGGAGCTGTTTTTT. The chain uses TRBV11-2 and TRBJ2-2; D is tentatively TRBD1 or TRBD2 (5 bases each). Trimming pared 7 bases from V and 5 bases from J, leaving 17 bases between. The CDR3 loop spans 15 amino acids. Germline values: CDR1 SGHAT, CDR2 FQNNGV.

J is TRBJ1-1 and V is TRBV5-1; D is uncertain. The CDR3 has 12 amino acids. Per germline, CDR1 SGHRS and CDR2 YFSETQ. Trimming cost V 0 bases and J 5 bases, with 5 bases left between them. CDR3 bases: TGCGCCAGCAGCTTGGATCTAACTGAAGCTTTCTTT. The encoded protein is CASSLDLTEAFF.

This sequence joins TRBV29-1 and TRBJ1-1, with D possibly being TRBD1 (6 bases). V was clipped by 7 bases and J by 1 base, with 19 bases between them. This CDR3 comprises 15 residues. CDR1 SQVTM and CDR2 ANQGSEA come from the germline V gene. The chain's CDR3 is CSAAWGAGSNTEAFF. The CDR3 DNA sequence: TGCAGCGCGGCATGGGGGGCAGGATCGAACACTGAAGCTTTCTTT.

This clone was recorded a few times. The genes are TRBV19 and TRBJ1-1; TRBD1 agrees at 7 bases. Germline V gene lookup returns CDR1 LNHDA and CDR2 SQIVND (reference sequence). The CDR3 spans 15 residues. With V trimmed by 9 bases and J by 1 base, 11 bases remained unmatched. CDR3 coding DNA: TGTGCCAGCAAGACGACCGGGACAGCGAACACTGAAGCTTTCTTT. The encoded protein is CASKTTGTANTEAFF. The full variable domain, completed using reference TRBV19 and TRBJ1-1, is DGGITQSPKYLFRKEGQNVTLSCEQNLNHDAMYWYRQDPGQGLRLIYYSQIVNDFQKGDIAEGYSVSREKKESFPLTVTSAQKNPTAFYLCASKTTGTANTEAFFGQGTRLTVV.